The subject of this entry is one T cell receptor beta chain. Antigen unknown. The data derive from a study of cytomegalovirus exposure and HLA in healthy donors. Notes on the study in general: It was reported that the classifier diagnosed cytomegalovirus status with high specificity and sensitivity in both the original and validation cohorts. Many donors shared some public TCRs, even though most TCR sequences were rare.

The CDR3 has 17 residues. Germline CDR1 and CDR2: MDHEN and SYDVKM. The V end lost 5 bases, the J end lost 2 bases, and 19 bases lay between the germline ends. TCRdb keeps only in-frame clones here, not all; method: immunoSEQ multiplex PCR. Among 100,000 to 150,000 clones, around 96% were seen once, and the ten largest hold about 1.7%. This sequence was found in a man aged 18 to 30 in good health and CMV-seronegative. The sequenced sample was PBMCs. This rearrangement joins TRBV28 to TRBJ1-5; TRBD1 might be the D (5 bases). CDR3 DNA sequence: TGTGCCAGCAGTCCATGGGGCGTGGGAAAAGGCAATCAGCCCCAGCATTTT. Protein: CASSPWGVGKGNQPQHF.